The 5 T cell receptor beta chains given below trace back to one sample, sequenced in a study of T cells in Graves' hyperthyroidism and ophthalmopathy. Authors of the study amplified TCR beta CDR3 regions from RNA transcripts. With the HTBI primer set, the TCR CDR3 went through a first round of RT-PCR. Each CDR3 protein gets one entry after TCRdb re-called the multiplex PCR reads with MiXCR. This table holds approximately 500,000 distinct CDR3 sequences, just over 45% found once. Sequenced input: peripheral blood or thyroid tissue (not recorded which). Receptor source: a woman between 18 and 29 years old with Graves' hyperthyroidism.

This clonotype has at least ten counts. The chain uses TRBV7-9 and TRBJ2-5; 7 bases match TRBD2. CDR1 is SEHNR and CDR2 is FQNEAQ in the germline V gene (reference sequence). CDR3 length: 15 residues. The trim removed 3 bases at V and 1 base at J, leaving 5 bases unmatched. The CDR3 protein is CASSFGDYSQETQYF. Written as DNA, the CDR3 is TGTGCCAGCAGCTTTGGGGACTACTCCCAAGAGACCCAGTACTTC.

The chain combines TRBV7-9 with TRBJ2-7, with 7 nucleotides matching TRBD2. Looked up from germline, CDR1 is SEHNR and CDR2 is FQNEAQ (reference sequence). With V trimmed by 4 bases and J by 6 bases, 3 bases remained unmatched. The length of the CDR3 is 12 residues. The CDR3 reads CASSSLAVEQYF. The CDR3 region has the DNA TGTGCCAGCAGCTCCCTAGCGGTCGAGCAGTACTTC.

The table lists this clonotype with many counts. The rearrangement joins TRBV12-3 or TRBV12-4 to TRBJ2-5; 9 nucleotides align to TRBD1. The CDR3 length is 14 residues. V dropped 6 bases and J dropped 2; count of bases not matched to a gene: 4. This CDR3 reads CASSRDRVQETQYF. The CDR3 nucleotides read TGTGCCAGCAGCAGGGACAGGGTTCAAGAGACCCAGTACTTC.

This clonotype was detected many times. The J gene is TRBJ1-3, the V gene TRBV10-3; TRBD1 might be the D (5 bases). Trimming removed 5 bases from V and 1 base from J, with 12 bases in between. From germline, CDR1 is ENHRY and CDR2 SYGVKD. This CDR3 spans 15 amino acids. The CDR3 DNA sequence: TGTGCCATCAGTAGCCCCAGGGAATCTGGAAACACCATATATTTT. Its protein is CAISSPRESGNTIYF.

This clonotype has ten or more counts. This chain joins TRBV7-2 and TRBJ2-7, with 10 bases matching TRBD1. Germline CDR1 reads SGHTA; CDR2 reads FQGNSA. This CDR3 contains 15 residues. V trimming: 3 bases; J trimming: 7 bases; junction bases outside the gene matches: 9. In DNA form, the CDR3 reads TGTGCCAGCAGCTTGCGACAGGGGGCAATGGGGGAGCAGTACTTC. Encoded protein: CASSLRQGAMGEQYF.